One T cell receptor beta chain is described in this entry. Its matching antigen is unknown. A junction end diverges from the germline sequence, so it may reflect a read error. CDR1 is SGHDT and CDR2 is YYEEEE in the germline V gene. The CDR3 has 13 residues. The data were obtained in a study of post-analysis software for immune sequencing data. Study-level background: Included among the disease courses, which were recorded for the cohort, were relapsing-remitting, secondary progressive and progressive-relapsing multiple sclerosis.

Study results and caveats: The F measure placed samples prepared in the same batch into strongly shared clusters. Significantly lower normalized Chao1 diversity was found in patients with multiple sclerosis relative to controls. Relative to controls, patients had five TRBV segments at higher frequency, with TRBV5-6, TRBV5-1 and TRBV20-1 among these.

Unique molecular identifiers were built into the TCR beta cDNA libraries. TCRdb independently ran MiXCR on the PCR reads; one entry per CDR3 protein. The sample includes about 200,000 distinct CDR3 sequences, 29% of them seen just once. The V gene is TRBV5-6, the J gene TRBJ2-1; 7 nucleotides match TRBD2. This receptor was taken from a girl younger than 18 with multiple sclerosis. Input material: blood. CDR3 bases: TGTGTCAGCTCGGGGACTACATACAATGAGCAGTTCTTC. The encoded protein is CVSSGTTYNEQFF. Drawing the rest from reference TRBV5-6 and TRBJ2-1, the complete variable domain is DAGVTQSPTHLIKTRGQQVTLRCSPKSGHDTVSWYQQALGQGPQFIFQYYEEEERQRGNFPDRFSGHQFPNYSSELNVNALLLGDSALYLCVSSGTTYNEQFFGPGTRLTVL.